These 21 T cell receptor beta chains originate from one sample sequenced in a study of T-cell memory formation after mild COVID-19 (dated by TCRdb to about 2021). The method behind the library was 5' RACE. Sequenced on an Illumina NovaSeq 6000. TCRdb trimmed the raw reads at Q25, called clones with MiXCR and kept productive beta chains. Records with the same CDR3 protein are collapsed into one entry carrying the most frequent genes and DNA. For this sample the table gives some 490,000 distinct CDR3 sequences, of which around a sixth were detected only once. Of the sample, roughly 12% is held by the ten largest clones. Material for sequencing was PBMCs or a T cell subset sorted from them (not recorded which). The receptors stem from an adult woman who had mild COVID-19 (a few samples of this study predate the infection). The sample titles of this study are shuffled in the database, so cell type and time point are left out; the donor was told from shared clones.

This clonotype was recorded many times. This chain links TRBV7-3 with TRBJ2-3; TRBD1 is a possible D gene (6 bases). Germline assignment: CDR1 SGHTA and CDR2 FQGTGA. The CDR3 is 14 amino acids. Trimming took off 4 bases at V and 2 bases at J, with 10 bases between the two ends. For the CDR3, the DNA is TGTGCCAGCAGCTCCCTGGGGGCCACAGATACGCAGTATTTT. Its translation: CASSSLGATDTQYF.

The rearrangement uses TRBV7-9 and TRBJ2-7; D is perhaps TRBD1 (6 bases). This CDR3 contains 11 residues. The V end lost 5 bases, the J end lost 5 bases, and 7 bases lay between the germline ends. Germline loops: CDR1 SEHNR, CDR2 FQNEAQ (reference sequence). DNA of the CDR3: TGTGCCAGCAGCGAGGGGGACGAGCAGTACTTC. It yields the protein CASSEGDEQYF.

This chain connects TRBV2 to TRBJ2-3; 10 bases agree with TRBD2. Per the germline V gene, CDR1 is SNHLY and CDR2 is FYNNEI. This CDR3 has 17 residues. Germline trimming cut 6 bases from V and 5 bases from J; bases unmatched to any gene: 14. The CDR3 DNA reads TGTGCCAGCAGCTTTAGCCTAGCGGGGGCCCGAATAGATACGCAGTATTTT. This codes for CASSFSLAGARIDTQYF.

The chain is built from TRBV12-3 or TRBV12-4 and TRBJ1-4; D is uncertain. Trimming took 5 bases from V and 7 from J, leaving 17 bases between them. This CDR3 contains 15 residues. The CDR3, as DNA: TGTGCCAGCAGTCTATATGACCTCAACTTTGAAAAACTGTTTTTT. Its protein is CASSLYDLNFEKLFF.

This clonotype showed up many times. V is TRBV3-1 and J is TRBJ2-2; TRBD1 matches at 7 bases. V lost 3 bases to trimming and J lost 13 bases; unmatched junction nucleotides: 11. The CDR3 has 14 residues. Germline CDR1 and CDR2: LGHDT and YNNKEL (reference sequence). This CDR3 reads CASSQRGPGPMLFF. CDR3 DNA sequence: TGTGCCAGCAGCCAGAGGGGGCCCGGGCCCATGCTGTTTTTT.

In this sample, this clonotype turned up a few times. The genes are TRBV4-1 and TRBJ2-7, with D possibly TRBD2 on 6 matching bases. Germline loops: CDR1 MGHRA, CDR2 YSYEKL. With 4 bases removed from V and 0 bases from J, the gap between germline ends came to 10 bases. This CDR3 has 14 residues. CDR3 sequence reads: CASSRGTVSYEQYF. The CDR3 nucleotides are TGCGCCAGCAGCCGCGGGACTGTCTCCTACGAGCAGTACTTC.

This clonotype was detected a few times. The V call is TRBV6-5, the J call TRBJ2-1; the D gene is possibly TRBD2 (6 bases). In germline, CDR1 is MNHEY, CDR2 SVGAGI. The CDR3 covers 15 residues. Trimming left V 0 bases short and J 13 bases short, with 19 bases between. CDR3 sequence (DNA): TGTGCCAGCAGTTACTCGGAAAGTTCCACGGGAGTTCAGTTCTTC. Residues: CASSYSESSTGVQFF.

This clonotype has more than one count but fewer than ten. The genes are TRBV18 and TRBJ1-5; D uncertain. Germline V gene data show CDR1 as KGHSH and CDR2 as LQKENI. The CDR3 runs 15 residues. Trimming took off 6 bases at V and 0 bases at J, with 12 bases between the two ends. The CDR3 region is CASSPMADSNQPQHF. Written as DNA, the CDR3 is TGTGCCAGCTCCCCCATGGCGGATAGCAATCAGCCCCAGCATTTT.

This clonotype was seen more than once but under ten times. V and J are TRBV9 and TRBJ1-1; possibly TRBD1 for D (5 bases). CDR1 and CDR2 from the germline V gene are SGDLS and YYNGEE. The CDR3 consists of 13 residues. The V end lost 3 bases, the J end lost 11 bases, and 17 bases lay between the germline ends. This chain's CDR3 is CASSDDSRGVAFF. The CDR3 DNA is TGTGCCAGCAGCGATGACAGCCGGGGGGTTGCTTTCTTT.

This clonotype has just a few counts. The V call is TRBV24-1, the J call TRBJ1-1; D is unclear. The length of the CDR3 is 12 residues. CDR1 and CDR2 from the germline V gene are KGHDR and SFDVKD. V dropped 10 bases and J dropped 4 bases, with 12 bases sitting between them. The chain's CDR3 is CATGSVPTEAFF. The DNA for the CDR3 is TGTGCCACGGGGTCGGTCCCCACTGAAGCTTTCTTT.

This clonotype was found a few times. The CDR3 reads CSAAISGGQYF. The CDR3 coding sequence is TGCAGTGCCGCAATTAGCGGAGGGCAGTACTTC. The V and J genes are TRBV20-1 and TRBJ2-7; D possibly corresponds to TRBD2 (6 bases). Germline-derived CDR1 and CDR2 are DFQATT and SNEGSKA (reference sequence). The V end was cut by 6 bases, the J end by 9 bases, with 15 bases between. The length of the CDR3 is 11 residues.

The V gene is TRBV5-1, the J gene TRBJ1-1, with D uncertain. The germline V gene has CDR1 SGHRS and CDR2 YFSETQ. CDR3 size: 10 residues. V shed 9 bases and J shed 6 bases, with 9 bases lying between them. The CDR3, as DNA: TGCGCCAAGACACGCGCTGAAGCTTTCTTT. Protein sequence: CAKTRAEAFF.

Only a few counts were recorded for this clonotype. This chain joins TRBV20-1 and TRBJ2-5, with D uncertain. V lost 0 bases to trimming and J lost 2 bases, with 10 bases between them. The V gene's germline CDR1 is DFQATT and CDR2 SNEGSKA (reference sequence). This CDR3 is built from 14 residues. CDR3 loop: CSARDPTRQETQYF. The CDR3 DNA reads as TGCAGTGCTAGAGATCCAACACGTCAAGAGACCCAGTACTTC.

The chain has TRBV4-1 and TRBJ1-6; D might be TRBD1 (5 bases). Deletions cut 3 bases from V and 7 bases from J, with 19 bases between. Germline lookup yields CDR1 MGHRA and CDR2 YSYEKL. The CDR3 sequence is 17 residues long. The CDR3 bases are TGCGCCAGCAGCCACCCCGAATTTGGGAGACAGAATTCACCCCTCCACTTT. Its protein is CASSHPEFGRQNSPLHF.

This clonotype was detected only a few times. Written as DNA, the CDR3 is TGCAGCTCGCAGGTCAATCTGGACAATGAGCAGTTCTTC. The encoded protein is CSSQVNLDNEQFF. The J gene is TRBJ2-1, the V gene TRBV29-1; D is ambiguous. The V end was cut by 8 bases, the J end by 5 bases, with 16 bases between. This CDR3 is built from 13 residues. Germline assignment: CDR1 SQVTM and CDR2 ANQGSEA.

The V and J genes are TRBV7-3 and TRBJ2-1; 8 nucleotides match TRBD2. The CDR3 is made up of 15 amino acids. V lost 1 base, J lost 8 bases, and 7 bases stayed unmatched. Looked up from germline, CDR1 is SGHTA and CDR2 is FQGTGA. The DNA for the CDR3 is TGTGCCAGCAGCTTAATCGGGGGGGCCGGCGATGAGCAGTTCTTC. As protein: CASSLIGGAGDEQFF.

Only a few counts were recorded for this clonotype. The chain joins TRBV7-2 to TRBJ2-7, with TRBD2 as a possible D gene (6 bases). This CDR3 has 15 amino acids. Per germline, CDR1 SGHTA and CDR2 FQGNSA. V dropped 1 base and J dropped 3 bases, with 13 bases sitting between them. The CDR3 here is CASSLGTTLGYEQYF. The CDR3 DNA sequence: TGTGCCAGCAGCTTAGGGACTACATTGGGCTACGAGCAGTACTTC.

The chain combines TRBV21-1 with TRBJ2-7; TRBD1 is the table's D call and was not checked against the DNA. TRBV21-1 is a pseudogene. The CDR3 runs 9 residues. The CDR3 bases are TGTGCCACCTTACAGGTGCAGTACTTC. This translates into CATLQVQYF.

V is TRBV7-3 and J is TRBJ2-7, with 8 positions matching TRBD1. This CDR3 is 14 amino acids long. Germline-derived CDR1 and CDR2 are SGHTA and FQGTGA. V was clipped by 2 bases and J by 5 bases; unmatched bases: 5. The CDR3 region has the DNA TGTGCCAGCAGCTTAGGGGGACAGGAGCACGAGCAGTACTTC. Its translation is CASSLGGQEHEQYF.

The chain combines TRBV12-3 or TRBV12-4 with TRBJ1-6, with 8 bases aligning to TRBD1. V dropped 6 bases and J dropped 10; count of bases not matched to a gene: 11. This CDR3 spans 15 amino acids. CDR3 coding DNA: TGTGCCAGCAGCCGCACAGGGGGGGATCAATCACCCCTCCACTTT. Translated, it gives CASSRTGGDQSPLHF.

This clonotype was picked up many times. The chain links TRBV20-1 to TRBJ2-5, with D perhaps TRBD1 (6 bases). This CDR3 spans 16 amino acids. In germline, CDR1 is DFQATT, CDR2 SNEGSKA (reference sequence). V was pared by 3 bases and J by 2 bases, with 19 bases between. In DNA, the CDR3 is TGCAGTGCTAGCCGTCGGTTCCGGGACAAACAAGAGACCCAGTACTTC. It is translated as CSASRRFRDKQETQYF.